This is a list of T cell receptor beta chains from one sample in a study of T cell changes during pregnancy in multiple sclerosis. The data were produced by immunoSEQ multiplex PCR, yet TCRdb's version contains in-frame clones alone and is incomplete. The sample records around 30,000 clones, roughly 90% being singletons. Material: CD8+ T cells from peripheral blood mononuclear cells, obtained in the third trimester of pregnancy. These receptors were obtained from a female donor with multiple sclerosis, enrolled in a pregnancy study. The CDR3 runs from the conserved cysteine through the conserved F or W. D genes are given only for firm matches. Part of the rows lack a size; the others show once, few, many or a class for expanded clones.

V: TRBV6-4; size: many; D: TRBD1; J: TRBJ2-2; DNA: TGTGCCAGCAAGCCCGGACAGGGGGACACCGGGGAGCTGTTTTTT; CDR3: CASKPGQGDTGELFF
V: TRBV30; size: once; D: TRBD1; J: TRBJ1-2; DNA: TGTGCTGCAGGGGGCGGAACCTATGGCTACACCTTC; CDR3: CAAGGGTYGYTF
V: TRBV27; size: -; D: TRBD2; J: TRBJ2-5; DNA: TGTGCCAGCAGTTTTGGGACTACAGAGACCCAGTACTTC; CDR3: CASSFGTTETQYF
V: TRBV10-3; size: once; D: TRBD1; J: TRBJ2-5; DNA: TGTGCCACCACGACAGGGGAAGAAAAGACCCAGTACTTC; CDR3: CATTTGEEKTQYF
V: TRBV9; size: once; D: TRBD2; J: TRBJ2-3; DNA: TGTGCCAGCAGCGTAGGAACGGGGGGGCCGGATACGCAGTATTTT; CDR3: CASSVGTGGPDTQYF
V: TRBV10-1; size: -; D: -; J: TRBJ2-3; DNA: TGCGCCAGCAGGCGGGCCAGATCTACGCAGTATTTT; CDR3: CASRRARSTQYF
V: TRBV9; size: -; D: TRBD1; J: TRBJ2-7; DNA: TGTGCCAGCACCCCCCGGGACAGCGGCTTAGGGGCCTCCTACGAGCAGTACTTC; CDR3: CASTPRDSGLGASYEQYF
V: TRBV6-5; size: -; D: TRBD2; J: TRBJ2-2; DNA: TGTGCCACGCGACTAGCGGGGCTCACCGGGGAGCTGTTTTTT; CDR3: CATRLAGLTGELFF
V: TRBV6-6; size: -; D: TRBD1; J: TRBJ1-2; DNA: TGTGCCAGCAGTTACGGGACAGGGGGCACTAACTATGGCTACACCTTC; CDR3: CASSYGTGGTNYGYTF
V: TRBV6-6; size: -; D: TRBD1; J: TRBJ1-6; DNA: TGTGCCAGCAGTTACGAGGGACAGTATAATTCACCCCTCCACTTT; CDR3: CASSYEGQYNSPLHF